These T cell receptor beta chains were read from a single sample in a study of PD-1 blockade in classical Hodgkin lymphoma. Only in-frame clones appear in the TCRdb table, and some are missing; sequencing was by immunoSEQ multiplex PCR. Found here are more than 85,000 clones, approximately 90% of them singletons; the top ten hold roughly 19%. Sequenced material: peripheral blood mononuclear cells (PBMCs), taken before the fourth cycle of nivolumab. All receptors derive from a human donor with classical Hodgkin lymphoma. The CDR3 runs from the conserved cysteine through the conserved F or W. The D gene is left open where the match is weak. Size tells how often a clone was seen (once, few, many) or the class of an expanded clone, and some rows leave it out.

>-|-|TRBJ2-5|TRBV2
TGTGCCAGCAGTGAAGCACCGGGCCAAGAGACCCAGTACTTC
CASSEAPGQETQYF
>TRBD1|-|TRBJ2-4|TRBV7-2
TGTGCCAGCAGCGGACAGGGTAAAAGAAACATTCAGTACTTC
CASSGQGKRNIQYF
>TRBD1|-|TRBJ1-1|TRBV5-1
TGCGCCAGCAGCTCGGAGGGGGCCGGGACTGAAGCTTTCTTT
CASSSEGAGTEAFF
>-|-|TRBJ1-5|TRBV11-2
TGTGCCAGCAGCTCTGACAGTGGGAGACATCAGCCCCAGCATTTT
CASSSDSGRHQPQHF
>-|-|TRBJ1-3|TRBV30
TGTGCCTGGAGTGTAGAGCTGGCCAGGTCGATTTCTGGAAACACCATATATTTT
CAWSVELARSISGNTIYF
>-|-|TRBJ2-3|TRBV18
TGTGCCAGCTCACCTCAGGGCCCGCTTAGTATTAGCACAGATACGCAGTATTTT
CASSPQGPLSISTDTQYF
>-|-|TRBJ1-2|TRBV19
TGTGCCAGTAGTATAACCGGGGGGGAAAACTATGGCTACACCTTC
CASSITGGENYGYTF
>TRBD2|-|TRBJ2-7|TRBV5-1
TGCGCCAGCAGCCCGACTAGCGGGAGCTCCTACGAGCAGTACTTC
CASSPTSGSSYEQYF
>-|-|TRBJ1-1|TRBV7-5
TGTGTCAGAAGCTTACTCACCTGGGGGGAGAGGGGCACTGAAGCTTTCTTT
CVRSLLTWGERGTEAFF
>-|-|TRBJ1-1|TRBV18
TGTGCCAGCTCACCACCGTCGGGCCAGAACACTGAAGCTTTCTTT
CASSPPSGQNTEAFF
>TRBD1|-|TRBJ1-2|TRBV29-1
TGCAGCGTTGTCGGGGATTCGGGACAGGTTCTCAACTATGGCTACACCTTC
CSVVGDSGQVLNYGYTF
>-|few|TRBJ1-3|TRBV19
TGTGCCACCTCGGGACGGCTTACGGACACCATATATTTT
CATSGRLTDTIYF
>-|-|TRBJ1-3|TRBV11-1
TGTGCCAGCAGCTTAGCGCGTGAGACAAACACCATATATTTT
CASSLARETNTIYF
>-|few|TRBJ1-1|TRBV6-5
TGTGCCAGCACTAAACAGGGATACACTGAAGCTTTCTTT
CASTKQGYTEAFF
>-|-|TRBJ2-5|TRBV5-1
TGCGCCAGCAGCTTAGGGAGTGGGCGGGAGACCCAGTACTTC
CASSLGSGRETQYF
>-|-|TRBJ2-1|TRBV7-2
TGTGCCAGCAGCTTAGGTCTCGTGAATGAGCAGTTCTTC
CASSLGLVNEQFF
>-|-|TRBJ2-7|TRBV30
TGTGCCTGGACCAGGGGAGTTGGCGAGCAGTACTTC
CAWTRGVGEQYF
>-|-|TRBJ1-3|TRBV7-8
TGTGCCAGCAGCTTAAGCGGGGTGTCTGGAAACACCATATATTTT
CASSLSGVSGNTIYF
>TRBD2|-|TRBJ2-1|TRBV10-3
TGTGCCATCAGTGAACCTAGCGGGAGTGGAAATGAGCAGTTCTTC
CAISEPSGSGNEQFF
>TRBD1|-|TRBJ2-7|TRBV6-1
TGTGCCAGCAGCCCGGACAGGGCGAGGCAGTACTTC
CASSPDRARQYF
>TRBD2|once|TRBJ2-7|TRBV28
TGTGCCAGCAGTTTGTCGACTAGCGGAGCGGGAGAGCAGTACTTC
CASSLSTSGAGEQYF
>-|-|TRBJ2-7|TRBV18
TGTGCCAGCTCACCGTTAGCGGAAAACTACGAGCAGTACTTC
CASSPLAENYEQYF
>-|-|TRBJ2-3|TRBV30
TGTGCCTGGAGTGTAGCCACAGATACGCAGTATTTT
CAWSVATDTQYF
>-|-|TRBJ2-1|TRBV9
TGTGCCAGCAGCGTGTTAAATGAGCAGTTCTTC
CASSVLNEQFF
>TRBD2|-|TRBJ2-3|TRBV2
TGTGCCAGCGGGATAGCGGGAGTGTGGGATACGCAGTATTTT
CASGIAGVWDTQYF
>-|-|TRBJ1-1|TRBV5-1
TGCGCCAGCAGCTTGGGTCAGGGCAGGGACGCTTTCTTT
CASSLGQGRDAFF
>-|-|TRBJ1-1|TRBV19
TGTGCCAGTAGTCGGTCCACCCTGAACACTGAAGCTTTCTTT
CASSRSTLNTEAFF
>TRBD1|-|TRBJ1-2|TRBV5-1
TGCGCCAGCAGCTTTACAGGGGGCGACTATGGCTACACCTTC
CASSFTGGDYGYTF